This T cell receptor beta chain came from a study of blood T cell repertoires in COVID-19. The overall study: The United States, Italy and Spain provided the acute and convalescent COVID-19 samples. Sources were T cells, B-cell-depleted T cells, or PBMCs; the material itself was cDNA or gDNA.

Authors' data handling: Amplifying reference gene primers gave estimates of nucleated cell counts. The repertoire was sequenced with immunoSEQ multiplex PCR; TCRdb's copy has only in-frame clones and lacks some. The V and J calls and clone size come from that table; D and trimming were worked out from the DNA. The table records about 190,000 clones, approximately 90% of them present only once. V lost 0 bases and J 4 bases, leaving 13 bases between the germline ends. Per the germline V gene, CDR1 is SGHVS and CDR2 is FQNEAQ. The CDR3 extends over 16 amino acids. The chain recombines TRBV7-8 with TRBJ1-5; D might be TRBD1 (6 bases). This receptor was identified in a man aged 35-49 years with active or convalescent COVID-19. The sequencing sample was made of peripheral blood. The CDR3 protein is CASSLAFLQGNQPQHF. CDR3 sequence (DNA): TGTGCCAGCAGCTTAGCTTTTCTACAGGGTAATCAGCCCCAGCATTTT. The full variable domain, rest sourced from reference TRBV7-8 and TRBJ1-5, is GAGVSQSPRYKVAKRGQDVALRCDPISGHVSLFWYQQALGQGPEFLTYFQNEAQLDKSGLPSDRFFAERPEGSVSTLKIQRTQQEDSAVYLCASSLAFLQGNQPQHFGDGTRLSIL.